These 6 T cell receptor beta chains were sequenced from one sample in a study of tumor and adjacent non-tumor tissue in lung cancer. No cell sorting was done before RNA was extracted from the tissue. Distant lung tissue was collected more than 3 cm away from the tumor edge. The library came from three nested PCR rounds adapted from ARM-PCR protocols. A single record per CDR3 protein comes from TCRdb applying MiXCR to the multiplex PCR reads. Of roughly 75,000 distinct CDR3 sequences listed, around 65% are singletons. Material: distant non-tumor lung tissue. The receptor source for this set is a woman aged 45 to 65 with non-small cell lung cancer.

The chain employs TRBV28 and TRBJ1-4; D uncertain. Germline V CDR1 and CDR2: MDHEN, SYDVKM. The CDR3 runs 14 residues. V was clipped by 10 bases and J by 8 bases, with 20 bases between them. The CDR3 DNA reads TGTGCCATTAGTTTAGCCCCTCCCTGGGAAAAACTGTTTTTT. Amino acid sequence: CAISLAPPWEKLFF.

Turning to this clonotype: One junction end does not reproduce the germline sequence, and a read error may be involved. This chain uses TRBV12-3 or TRBV12-4 with TRBJ1-1; 11 nucleotides agree with TRBD1. The length of the CDR3 is 14 residues. As DNA, the CDR3 is TGTGCCAGCGAGTTTCTGGGACAGGGGGGTGAAACTTTCTTT. Protein: CASEFLGQGGETFF.

V is TRBV11-2 and J is TRBJ2-7; 11 nucleotides match TRBD2. The germline V gene encodes CDR1 SGHAT and CDR2 FQNNGV. The CDR3 is made up of 14 amino acids. V lost 11 bases to trimming and J lost 4 bases; unmatched junction nucleotides: 10. Here the CDR3 DNA reads TGTGCCTGTAGCTTACTAGCGGGAGCGTACGAGCAGTACTTC. Translated, it gives CACSLLAGAYEQYF.

Of note for this clonotype: As the CDR3 is not closed by the conserved phenylalanine or tryptophan, this likely results from a read error. The V and J genes are TRBV29-1 and TRBJ2-5, with 10 bases fitting TRBD1. There are 14 residues in the CDR3. The germline V gene encodes CDR1 SQVTM and CDR2 ANQGSEA. The CDR3 protein is CNVEAGQGYETQYL. CDR3 in DNA: TGCAACGTTGAAGCGGGACAGGGGTATGAGACCCAGTACTTA.

About this clonotype: At one boundary the junction diverges from the germline segment, which might be a read error. This chain joins TRBV28 and TRBJ1-2, with a tentative D call TRBD1 (5 bases). This CDR3 has 16 amino acids. The germline V gene has CDR1 MDHEN and CDR2 SYDVKM. DNA for the CDR3: TGTGCCAGCAGTTACTGGGACCGGATAACTAACTATGGCTGCACCTTC. This codes for CASSYWDRITNYGCTF.

For this clonotype: This is likely a read error, given that the CDR3 carries no conserved phenylalanine or tryptophan at its end. This chain links TRBV20-1 with TRBJ2-3; no reliable D call. The CDR3 loop spans 13 amino acids. V was clipped by 3 bases and J by 5 bases, with 12 bases between them. The V gene's germline CDR1 is DFQATT and CDR2 SNEGSKA (reference sequence). The CDR3: CSARFSSGDTQYL. CDR3 sequence (DNA): TGCAGTGCTAGGTTTAGTTCTGGAGATACGCAGTATCTT.